These 16 T cell receptor beta chains were all obtained from the same sample, sequenced in a study of high-grade serous ovarian cancer treatment subgroups. Tumor samples were obtained before definitive surgery or chemotherapy. Using immunoSEQ multiplex PCR, the repertoire was profiled, and TCRdb retains in-frame clones only, with some absent. Found here are about 28,000 clones, around 84% of them singletons; the top ten hold 2.1%. The sequencing sample was made of tumor tissue. The receptors were sampled from a human donor with high-grade serous ovarian cancer.

This chain links TRBV19 with TRBJ1-5; no clear D gene. The CDR3 covers 17 residues. Germline CDR1 reads LNHDA; CDR2 reads SQIVND (reference sequence). Trimming stripped 3 bases from V and 0 bases from J, with 15 bases between. CDR3 amino acids: CASSMWSGADSNQPQHF. CDR3 nucleotide sequence: TGTGCCAGTAGTATGTGGTCAGGAGCCGATAGCAATCAGCCCCAGCATTTT.

CDR3 in DNA: TGCGCCATTTCTAGGACTAGCGGGAGGGGATACAATGAGCAGTTCTTC. It is translated as CAISRTSGRGYNEQFF. The chain employs TRBV10-2 and TRBJ2-1; 15 bases are a match to TRBD2. Germline CDR1 reads WSHSY; CDR2 reads SAAADI. Trimming took 10 bases from V and 4 from J; bases not matched to a gene: 8. The length of the CDR3 is 16 residues.

The chain carries TRBV18 and TRBJ2-1, with 15 bases identical to TRBD2. Looked up from germline, CDR1 is KGHSH and CDR2 is LQKENI. The CDR3 is 20 residues long. V lost 2 bases, J lost 7 bases, and 15 bases stayed unmatched. CDR3 protein: CASSPTGPGLAGGRINEQFF. The CDR3 nucleotides are TGTGCCAGCTCACCAACGGGACCGGGACTAGCGGGAGGTCGGATAAATGAGCAGTTCTTC.

The chain links TRBV21-1 to TRBJ2-2. TRBV21-1 is deemed a pseudogene. There are 12 residues in the CDR3. CDR3 sequence (DNA): TGTGCCAGCAGCGTTAGACCCGGGGAGCTGTTTTTT. It translates to CASSVRPGELFF.

This chain connects TRBV6-1 to TRBJ2-2, with 7 bases that match TRBD1. The CDR3 has 11 amino acids. Germline V lookup: CDR1 MNHNS, CDR2 SASEGT. Losses at the gene ends were 8 bases for V and 6 bases for J; bases not matched to a gene: 0. The CDR3, as DNA: TGTGCCAGCGACAGGGCCGGGGAGCTGTTTTTT. Encoded protein: CASDRAGELFF.

The CDR3 sequence: CASSYIGTPSYNEQFF. CDR3 in DNA: TGTGCCAGCAGTTACATTGGGACTCCCTCTTACAATGAGCAGTTCTTC. The chain couples TRBV6-5 to TRBJ2-1; possible D gene TRBD2, 6 bases. The CDR3 runs 16 residues. CDR1 is MNHEY and CDR2 is SVGAGI in the germline V gene. The V end was cut by 2 bases, the J end by 4 bases, with 15 bases between.

The chain has TRBV4-1 and TRBJ2-1; D is undetermined. V lost 0 bases and J lost 11, with 17 bases in between. The CDR3 is 15 residues long. CDR1 is MGHRA and CDR2 is YSYEKL in the germline V gene. CDR3 bases: TGCGCCAGCAGCCAAGAAATAGTAACCCTAACAAAGCAGTTCTTC. As protein: CASSQEIVTLTKQFF.

This chain links TRBV5-6 with TRBJ2-5; TRBD2 agrees at 14 bases. The J call may be faulty, since TRBJ2-7 better matches the DNA end. The CDR3 runs to 17 residues. CDR1 and CDR2 (germline): SGHDT, YYEEEE. CDR3 DNA sequence: TGTGCCAGCAGCTACGGGACTAGCGGGAGTAGTGGAGGCGAGCAGTACTTC. Protein: CASSYGTSGSSGGEQYF.

This chain links TRBV5-1 with TRBJ2-2, with D uncertain. This CDR3 has 12 residues. Germline-derived CDR1 and CDR2 are SGHRS and YFSETQ. The V and J ends lost 1 base and 7 bases respectively, with 5 bases between them. In nucleotides, the CDR3 is TGCGCCAGCAGCTTGAACCTCGGGGAGCTGTTTTTT. It yields the protein CASSLNLGELFF. Full variable domain (remainder filled in from reference TRBV5-1 and TRBJ2-2): KAGVTQTPRYLIKTRGQQVTLSCSPISGHRSVSWYQQTPGQGLQFLFEYFSETQRNKGNFPGRFSGRQFSNSRSEMNVSTLELGDSALYLCASSLNLGELFFGEGSRLTVL.

In its sample, this clone was seen once. The genes are TRBV27 and TRBJ2-6; D gene ambiguous. V lost 7 bases and J lost 3, with 10 bases in between. The length of the CDR3 is 14 residues. From germline, CDR1 is MNHEY and CDR2 SMNVEV (reference sequence). In nucleotides, the CDR3 is TGTGCCAGCACCCCGGTGAGTGGGGCCAACGTCCTGACTTTC. Translated: CASTPVSGANVLTF.

The chain recombines TRBV6-1 with TRBJ2-5; D possibly matches TRBD1 or TRBD2 (5 bases each). V lost 6 bases and J lost 2, with 16 bases in between. The CDR3 covers 15 residues. The germline CDR1 and CDR2 sequences are MNHNS and SASEGT. CDR3 nucleotide sequence: TGTGCCAGCAGCGACGTGGGACGGAAACAAGAGACCCAGTACTTC. It is translated as CASSDVGRKQETQYF.

This clone was recorded once. This rearrangement joins TRBV4-1 to TRBJ2-1, with D perhaps TRBD2 (6 bases). V gave up 1 base and J gave up 3 bases, with 16 bases separating them. Per germline, CDR1 MGHRA and CDR2 YSYEKL. This CDR3 contains 17 residues. The CDR3 DNA reads TGCGCCAGCAGCCAAGTGGCGGGGTCCCCCCTCTACAATGAGCAGTTCTTC. It yields the protein CASSQVAGSPLYNEQFF.

V is TRBV5-8 and J is TRBJ1-3, with 9 bases matching TRBD1. The CDR3 runs 19 residues. CDR1 and CDR2 (germline): SGHTS, YDEGEE. Losses at the gene ends were 5 bases for V and 4 bases for J; bases not matched to a gene: 19. The CDR3 protein is CASRPQGGTGTIEGNTIYF. The CDR3 DNA reads TGTGCCAGCAGACCCCAGGGGGGGACAGGGACCATCGAGGGAAACACCATATATTTT.

V and J are TRBV6-1 and TRBJ2-1; TRBD2 agrees at 9 bases. The junction had 10 bases not matched to a gene; V was cut back by 7 bases and J by 6 bases. The CDR3 has 15 amino acids. Germline assignment: CDR1 MNHNS and CDR2 SASEGT. DNA of the CDR3: TGTGCCAGCAAGAATAGCGGGAGAACGGGCAATGAGCAGTTCTTC. Translated: CASKNSGRTGNEQFF.

The count of this clone is one. The chain uses TRBV7-9 and TRBJ2-1, with 7 bases that match TRBD2. V trimming: 4 bases; J trimming: 9 bases; junction bases outside the gene matches: 6. Germline CDR1 reads SEHNR; CDR2 reads FQNEAQ (reference sequence). The CDR3 is made up of 13 amino acids. CDR3 region: CASSSSGISEQFF. The CDR3 nucleotides read TGTGCCAGCAGCTCAAGCGGGATATCTGAGCAGTTCTTC. The full variable domain, with the rest looked up from reference TRBV7-9 and TRBJ2-1, is DTGVSQNPRHKITKRGQNVTFRCDPISEHNRLYWYRQTLGQGPEFLTYFQNEAQLEKSRLLSDRFSAERPKGSFSTLEIQRTEQGDSAMYLCASSSSGISEQFFGPGTRLTVL.

The chain joins TRBV7-8 to TRBJ1-5; D is possibly TRBD1 (5 bases). The ends were cut back, 3 bases at V and 4 bases at J, with 19 bases in the middle. This CDR3 has 17 amino acids. Germline CDR1 and CDR2: SGHVS and FQNEAQ. CDR3 DNA: TGTGCCAGCAGCTTCCTTCCCGGGGGTAGCACAAATCAGCCCCAGCATTTT. Translating it yields CASSFLPGGSTNQPQHF.